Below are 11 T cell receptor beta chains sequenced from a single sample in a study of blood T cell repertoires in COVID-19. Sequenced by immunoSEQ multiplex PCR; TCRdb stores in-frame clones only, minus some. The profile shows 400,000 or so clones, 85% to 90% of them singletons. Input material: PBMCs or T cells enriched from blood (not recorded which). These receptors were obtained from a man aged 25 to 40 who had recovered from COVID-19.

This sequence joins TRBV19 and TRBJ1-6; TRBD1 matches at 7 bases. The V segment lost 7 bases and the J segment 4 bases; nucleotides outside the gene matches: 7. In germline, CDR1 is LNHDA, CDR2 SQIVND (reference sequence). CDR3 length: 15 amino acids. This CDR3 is CASTAGQLYNSPLHF. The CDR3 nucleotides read TGTGCCAGTACTGCGGGACAGCTTTATAATTCACCCCTCCACTTT.

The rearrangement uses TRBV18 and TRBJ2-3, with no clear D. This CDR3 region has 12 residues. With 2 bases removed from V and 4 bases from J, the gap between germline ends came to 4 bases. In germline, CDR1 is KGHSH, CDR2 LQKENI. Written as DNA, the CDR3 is TGTGCCAGCTCACCAAGCGCAGATACGCAGTATTTT. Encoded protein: CASSPSADTQYF.

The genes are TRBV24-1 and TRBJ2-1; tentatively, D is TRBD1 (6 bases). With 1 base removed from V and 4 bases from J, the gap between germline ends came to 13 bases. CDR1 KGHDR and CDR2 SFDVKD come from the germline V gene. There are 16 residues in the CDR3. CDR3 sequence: CATSDLDRGGYNEQFF. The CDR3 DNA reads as TGTGCCACCAGTGATTTAGACCGAGGGGGTTACAATGAGCAGTTCTTC.

The CDR3 DNA reads TGTGCCAGCAGCGTTGGGACTAGCGGTGCGGATACGCAGTATTTT. Protein: CASSVGTSGADTQYF. The chain employs TRBV9 and TRBJ2-3, with 11 bases matching TRBD2. CDR1 and CDR2 (germline): SGDLS, YYNGEE. V lost 2 bases to trimming and J lost 6 bases; unmatched junction nucleotides: 5. This CDR3 region has 15 residues.

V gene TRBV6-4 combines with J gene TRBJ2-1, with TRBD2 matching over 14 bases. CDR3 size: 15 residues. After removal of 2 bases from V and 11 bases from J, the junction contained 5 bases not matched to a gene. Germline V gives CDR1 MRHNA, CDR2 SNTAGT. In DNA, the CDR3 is TGTGCCAGCAGTGACCCGGGACTAGCGGGAGACCAGCAGTTCTTC. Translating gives CASSDPGLAGDQQFF.

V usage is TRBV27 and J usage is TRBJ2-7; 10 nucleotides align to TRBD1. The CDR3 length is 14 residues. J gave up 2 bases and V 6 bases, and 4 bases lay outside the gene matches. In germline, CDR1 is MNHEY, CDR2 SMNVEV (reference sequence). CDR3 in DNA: TGTGCCAGCAGGCCGGGACAGGGGACCTACGAGCAGTACTTC. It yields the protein CASRPGQGTYEQYF.

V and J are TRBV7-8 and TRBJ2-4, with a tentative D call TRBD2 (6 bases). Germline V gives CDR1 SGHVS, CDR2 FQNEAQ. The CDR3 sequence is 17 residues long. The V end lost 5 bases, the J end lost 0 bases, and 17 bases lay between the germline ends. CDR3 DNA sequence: TGTGCCAGCAGCCCCGGGAGAGTACTATTAGCCAAAAACATTCAGTACTTC. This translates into CASSPGRVLLAKNIQYF.

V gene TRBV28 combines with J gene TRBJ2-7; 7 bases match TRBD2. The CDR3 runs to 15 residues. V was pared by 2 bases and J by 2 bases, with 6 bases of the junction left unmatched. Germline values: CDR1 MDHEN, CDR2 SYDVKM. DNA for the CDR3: TGTGCCAGCAGTTTACGTGCGGGAGCGCCCTACGAGCAGTACTTC. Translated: CASSLRAGAPYEQYF.

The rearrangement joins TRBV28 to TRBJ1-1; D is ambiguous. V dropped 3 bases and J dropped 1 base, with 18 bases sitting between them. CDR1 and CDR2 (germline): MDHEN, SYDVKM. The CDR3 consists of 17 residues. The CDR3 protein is CASSFLSIDLRNTEAFF. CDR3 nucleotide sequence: TGTGCCAGCAGTTTTCTTAGTATTGATCTGAGGAACACTGAAGCTTTCTTT.

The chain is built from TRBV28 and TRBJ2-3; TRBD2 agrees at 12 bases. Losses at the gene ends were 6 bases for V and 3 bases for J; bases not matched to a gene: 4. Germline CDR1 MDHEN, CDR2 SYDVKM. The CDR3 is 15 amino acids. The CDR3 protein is CASRATSGRTDTQYF. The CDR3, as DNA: TGTGCCAGCAGGGCGACTAGCGGGAGAACAGATACGCAGTATTTT.

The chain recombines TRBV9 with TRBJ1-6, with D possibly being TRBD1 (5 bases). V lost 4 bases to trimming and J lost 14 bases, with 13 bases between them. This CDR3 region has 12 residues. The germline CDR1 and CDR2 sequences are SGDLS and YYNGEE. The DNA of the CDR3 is TGTGCCAGCAGCTTATCGGGGGGATCCCTCCACTTT. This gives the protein CASSLSGGSLHF.